This TCR beta chain was identified during a study of cytomegalovirus exposure and HLA in healthy donors. Whole-study results and caveats: A later examination showed that TCR association rates differed by HLA locus, with DRB1 most and HLA-C fewest. An analysis was carried out at a later point. It showed that HLA-associated TCR beta chains were more clonally expanded than equally common non-associated chains. An apparent linkage of common viral pathogens to several of the most significant clusters emerged in a later analysis.

Notes on this clone: What it recognizes is unknown.

V dropped 4 bases and J dropped 0 bases, with 10 bases sitting between them. The CDR3 length is 15 residues. In germline, CDR1 is SNHLY, CDR2 FYNNEI. Amplification used 60 Vbeta primers and 13 Jbeta primers. The table came from immunoSEQ multiplex PCR; TCRdb's copy has only in-frame clones and leaves some out. The table includes 100,000 or so clones, around 57% detected once. This TCR came from a human donor in good health. The V gene is TRBV2, the J gene TRBJ2-1; no reliable D call. The sequenced sample consisted of PBMCs. The chain's CDR3 is CASSGSVDSYNEQFF. CDR3 DNA sequence: TGTGCCAGCAGTGGTTCGGTAGACTCCTACAATGAGCAGTTCTTC.